The rows below give T cell receptor beta chains drawn from one sample of a study of cytotoxic CD8 clonotypes in ibrutinib-treated CLL. Here immunoSEQ multiplex PCR was the method, and the copy in TCRdb shows in-frame clones only, minus some. The sample holds approximately 120,000 clones; approximately 80% are singletons and the top ten take around 3.3%. Material: PBMCs, obtained after 24 months of ibrutinib treatment. The receptors here all came from a human donor with chronic lymphocytic leukemia. CDR3s leave out the opening cysteine and the closing phenylalanine or tryptophan. Each record gives: V gene, CDR3 protein.

>TRBV7-8
ASSLAYETQY
>TRBV5-4
ASSFDREFPTDTQY
>TRBV2
ASSDIRGNTEAF
>TRBV7-2
ASSQGSDSYGYT
>TRBV2
ASSDLGQGNQPQH
>TRBV28
AVMGGASDEQF
>TRBV10-1
ASSPTAQETQY
>TRBV29-1
SATGTKSYEQY
>TRBV6-1
ASSHTGTGVYEQY
>TRBV29-1
SADDRVGTEAF
>TRBV7-8
ASSLRTGVETQY
>TRBV19
ASSMEQTYT
>TRBV7-2
ASSLVGPGVNEKLF
>TRBV11-1
ASSDDREGWNEQF
>TRBV19
ASSIGPGEQF
>TRBV6-6
ASKPGQGTYEQY
>TRBV5-6
ASSLSENTEAF
>TRBV6-5
ASGHQGNTIY
>TRBV7-8
ASSLDSGQTLYNEQF
>TRBV19
ASSRGQGGEKLF
>TRBV10-3
AISSGRPPSSYNSPLH
>TRBV6-5
ASSRGTNSPLH
>TRBV28
AGRTGNTEAF
>TRBV28
ASSDPLGGGYGYT
>TRBV7-9
ASSLAGTGGHEQY
>TRBV7-9
ASSLRGPGSGANVLT
>TRBV7-9
ASSPRVLGGNREQY
>TRBV5-1
ASSPRGRSEKLF
>TRBV29-1
SVATGAYGYT
>TRBV5-1
ASSSPGLGTDTQY
>TRBV19
ASSIEAVSPNYGYT
>TRBV4-1
ASSPGGRVRNTEAF
>TRBV7-9
ASSLLRQGAGNTEAF
>TRBV23-1
ASSQTGQGNEQY
>TRBV9
ASSVETGTVTDTQY